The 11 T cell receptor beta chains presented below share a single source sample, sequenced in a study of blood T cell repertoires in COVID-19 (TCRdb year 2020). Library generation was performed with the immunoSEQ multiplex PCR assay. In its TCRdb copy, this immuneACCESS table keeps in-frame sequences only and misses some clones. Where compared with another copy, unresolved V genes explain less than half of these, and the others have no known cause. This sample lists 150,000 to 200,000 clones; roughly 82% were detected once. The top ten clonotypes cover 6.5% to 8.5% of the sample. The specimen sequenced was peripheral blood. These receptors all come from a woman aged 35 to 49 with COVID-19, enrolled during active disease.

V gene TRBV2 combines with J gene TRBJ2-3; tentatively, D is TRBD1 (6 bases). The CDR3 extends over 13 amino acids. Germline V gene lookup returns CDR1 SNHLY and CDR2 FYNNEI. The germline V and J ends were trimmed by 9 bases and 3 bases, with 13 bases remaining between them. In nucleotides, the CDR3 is TGTGCCAGGACCACAGGGTTAACAGATACGCAGTATTTT. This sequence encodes CARTTGLTDTQYF.

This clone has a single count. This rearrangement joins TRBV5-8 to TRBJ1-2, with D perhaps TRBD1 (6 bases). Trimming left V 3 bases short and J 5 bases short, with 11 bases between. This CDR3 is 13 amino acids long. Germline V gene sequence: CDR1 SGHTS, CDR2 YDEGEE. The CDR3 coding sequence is TGTGCCAGCAGCTCGACAGGAAGATATGGCTACACCTTC. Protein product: CASSSTGRYGYTF.

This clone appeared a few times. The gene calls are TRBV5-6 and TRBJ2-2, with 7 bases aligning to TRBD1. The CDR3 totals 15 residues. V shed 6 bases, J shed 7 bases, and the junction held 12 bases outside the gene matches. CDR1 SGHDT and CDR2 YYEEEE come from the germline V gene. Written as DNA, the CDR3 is TGTGCCAGCATCAAAGGAAGGGGGCTGGGCGGGGAGCTGTTTTTT. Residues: CASIKGRGLGGELFF. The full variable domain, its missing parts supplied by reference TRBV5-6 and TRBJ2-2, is DAGVTQSPTHLIKTRGQQVTLRCSPKSGHDTVSWYQQALGQGPQFIFQYYEEEERQRGNFPDRFSGHQFPNYSSELNVNALLLGDSALYLCASIKGRGLGGELFFGEGSRLTVL.

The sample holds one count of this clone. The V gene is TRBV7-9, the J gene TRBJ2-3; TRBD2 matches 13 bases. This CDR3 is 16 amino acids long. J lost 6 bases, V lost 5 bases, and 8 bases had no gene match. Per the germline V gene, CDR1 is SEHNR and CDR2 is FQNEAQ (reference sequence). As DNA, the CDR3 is TGTGCCAGCAGCCCCCGGACTAGCGGGAGATACGATACGCAGTATTTT. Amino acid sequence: CASSPRTSGRYDTQYF.

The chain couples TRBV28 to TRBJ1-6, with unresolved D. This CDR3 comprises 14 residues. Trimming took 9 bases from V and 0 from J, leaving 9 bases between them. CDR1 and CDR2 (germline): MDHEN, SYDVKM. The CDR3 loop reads CASSGSSYNSPLHF. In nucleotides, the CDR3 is TGTGCCAGTTCCGGTAGCTCCTATAATTCACCCCTCCACTTT. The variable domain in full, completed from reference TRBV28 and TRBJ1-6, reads DVKVTQSSRYLVKRTGEKVFLECVQDMDHENMFWYRQDPGLGLRLIYFSYDVKMKEKGDIPEGYSVSREKKERFSLILESASTNQTSMYLCASSGSSYNSPLHFGNGTRLTVT.

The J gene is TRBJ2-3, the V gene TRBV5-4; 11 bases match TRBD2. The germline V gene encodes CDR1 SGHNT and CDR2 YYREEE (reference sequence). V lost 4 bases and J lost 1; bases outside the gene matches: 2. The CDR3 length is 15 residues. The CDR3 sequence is CASSEGLAGTDTQYF. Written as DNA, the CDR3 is TGTGCCAGCAGCGAGGGACTAGCGGGCACAGATACGCAGTATTTT. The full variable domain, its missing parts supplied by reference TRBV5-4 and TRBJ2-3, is ETGVTQSPTHLIKTRGQQVTLRCSSQSGHNTVSWYQQALGQGPQFIFQYYREEENGRGNFPPRFSGLQFPNYSSELNVNALELDDSALYLCASSEGLAGTDTQYFGPGTRLTVL.

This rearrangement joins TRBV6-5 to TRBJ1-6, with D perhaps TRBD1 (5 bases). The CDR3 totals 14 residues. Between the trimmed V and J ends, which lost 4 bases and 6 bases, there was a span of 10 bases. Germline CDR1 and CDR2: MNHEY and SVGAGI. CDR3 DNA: TGTGCCAGCAGTTGGGGGGAGACTAATTCACCCCTCCACTTT. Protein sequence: CASSWGETNSPLHF.

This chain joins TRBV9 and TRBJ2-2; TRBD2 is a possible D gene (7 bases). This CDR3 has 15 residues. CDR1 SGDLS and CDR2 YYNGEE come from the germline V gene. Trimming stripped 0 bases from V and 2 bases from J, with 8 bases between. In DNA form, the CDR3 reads TGTGCCAGCAGCGTAGCGGGGGGCAACACCGGGGAGCTGTTTTTT. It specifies CASSVAGGNTGELFF.

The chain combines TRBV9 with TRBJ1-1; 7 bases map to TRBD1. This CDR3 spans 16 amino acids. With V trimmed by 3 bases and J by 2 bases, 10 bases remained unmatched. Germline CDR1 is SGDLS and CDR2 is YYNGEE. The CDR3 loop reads CASSAETGVYNTEAFF. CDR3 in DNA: TGTGCCAGCAGCGCAGAAACAGGGGTATACAACACTGAAGCTTTCTTT.

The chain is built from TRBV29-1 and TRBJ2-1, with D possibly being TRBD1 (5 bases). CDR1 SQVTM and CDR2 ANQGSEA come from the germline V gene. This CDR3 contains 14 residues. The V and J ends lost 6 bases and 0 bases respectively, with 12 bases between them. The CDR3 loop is CSVETANSYNEQFF. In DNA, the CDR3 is TGCAGCGTAGAGACAGCCAACTCCTACAATGAGCAGTTCTTC.

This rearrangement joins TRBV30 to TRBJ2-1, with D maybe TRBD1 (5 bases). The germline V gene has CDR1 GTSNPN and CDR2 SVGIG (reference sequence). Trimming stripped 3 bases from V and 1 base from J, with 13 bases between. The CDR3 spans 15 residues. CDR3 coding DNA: TGTGCCTGGAGCAAGGGGCGAGGTTCCTACAATGAGCAGTTCTTC. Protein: CAWSKGRGSYNEQFF.